Below, 20 T cell receptor beta chains from the same sample are listed, as sequenced in a study of Graves' ophthalmopathy and Graves' hyperthyroidism. From RNA, the CDR3 regions of TCR beta chains were amplified and sequenced. Scientists carried out first-round RT-PCR using HTBI primers and then a second-round multiplex PCR. Via MiXCR, TCRdb re-called the multiplex PCR reads, giving one row per CDR3 protein. The table shows about 550,000 distinct CDR3 sequences, with under 40% occurring only once. Sample: peripheral blood or thyroid tissue (not recorded which). These receptor sequences come from an adult man with Graves' hyperthyroidism.

This sequence joins TRBV5-1 and TRBJ2-2, with 11 bases fitting TRBD1. The CDR3 is made up of 15 amino acids. The V segment lost 4 bases and the J segment 5 bases; nucleotides outside the gene matches: 4. From germline, CDR1 is SGHRS and CDR2 YFSETQ. CDR3 sequence reads: CASSTDRGLTGELFF. In DNA, the CDR3 is TGCGCCAGCAGCACGGACAGGGGGCTTACCGGGGAGCTGTTTTTT.

This clonotype was seen many times. The chain links TRBV12-3 or TRBV12-4 to TRBJ1-2; D is possibly TRBD1 (5 bases). This CDR3 contains 12 residues. V lost 6 bases to trimming and J lost 5 bases, with 10 bases between them. Here the CDR3 DNA reads TGTGCCAGCAGCCAGGGTTGGTATGGCTACACCTTC. It yields the protein CASSQGWYGYTF.

This clonotype was seen ten or more times. V and J are TRBV4-1 and TRBJ2-7; D gene unclear. From germline, CDR1 is MGHRA and CDR2 YSYEKL. The CDR3 is 14 residues long. Trimming took 0 bases from V and 1 from J, leaving 7 bases between them. The CDR3 nucleotides read TGCGCCAGCAGCCAAGATCTAACTTCCTACGAGCAGTACTTC. It translates to CASSQDLTSYEQYF.

This clonotype was counted many times. This chain uses TRBV6-1 with TRBJ1-2, with 9 nucleotides matching TRBD1. Germline V lookup: CDR1 MNHNS, CDR2 SASEGT. The ends lost 6 bases at V and 4 bases at J; junction bases unmatched: 9. This CDR3 region has 15 residues. The CDR3 DNA reads as TGTGCCAGCAGAGGATCGGGACAGGGCACCTATGGCTACACCTTC. Translating gives CASRGSGQGTYGYTF.

V is TRBV15 and J is TRBJ2-2, with a possible D match to TRBD1 (5 bases). Trimming left V 0 bases short and J 6 bases short, with 8 bases between. Germline CDR1 reads LNHNV; CDR2 reads YYDKDF (reference sequence). The CDR3 consists of 14 residues. This CDR3 is CATSRDQGSGELFF. The CDR3 region has the DNA TGTGCCACCAGCAGAGATCAGGGATCCGGGGAGCTGTTTTTT.

As regards this clonotype: A much larger clone lies a single base off, so this may be a read error. The V call is TRBV4-1, the J call TRBJ1-2; 11 nucleotides match TRBD1. From germline, CDR1 is MGHRA and CDR2 YSYEKL. Trimming at V came to 0 bases and at J to 2 bases, leaving 2 bases not matched to a gene. The CDR3 contains 16 residues. DNA of the CDR3: TGCGCCAGCAGCCAAGAGAGGACAGGGGGCAACTATGGCTACACCTTC. It is translated as CASSQERTGGNYGYTF.

The table lists this clonotype with a few counts. Given a much more abundant clone one base away, this may be a read error. V and J are TRBV19 and TRBJ1-6; D is unresolved. Germline V CDR1 and CDR2: LNHDA, SQIVND (reference sequence). V was trimmed by 4 bases and J by 0 bases, leaving 16 bases between them. The CDR3 is 18 residues long. The CDR3 DNA reads as TGTGCCAGTAGTAGGTCGGGCAGAGAGGGCTCCTATAATTCACCCCTCCACTTT. It specifies CASSRSGREGSYNSPLHF.

The chain carries TRBV3-1 and TRBJ2-7; D might be TRBD1 (5 bases). The germline V gene has CDR1 LGHDT and CDR2 YNNKEL (reference sequence). Trimming stripped 2 bases from V and 3 bases from J, with 17 bases between. The CDR3 contains 16 residues. CDR3 DNA sequence: TGTGCCAGCAGCCAATTGTATTCAGGGATTTGCTACGAGCAGTACTTC. Translation gives CASSQLYSGICYEQYF.

The chain has TRBV29-1 and TRBJ1-6; no firm D call. The CDR3 spans 13 residues. Germline V gene sequence: CDR1 SQVTM, CDR2 ANQGSEA. V shed 6 bases and J shed 2 bases, with 8 bases lying between them. CDR3 amino acids: CSVAGTYNSPLHF. In DNA form, the CDR3 reads TGCAGCGTAGCCGGGACCTATAATTCACCCCTCCACTTT.

This clonotype has at least ten counts. V gene TRBV10-2 combines with J gene TRBJ1-2; D might be TRBD1 (5 bases). Germline V gene data show CDR1 as WSHSY and CDR2 as SAAADI. The V and J ends lost 3 bases and 5 bases respectively, with 19 bases between them. This CDR3 is 16 amino acids long. CDR3 coding DNA: TGCGCCAGCAGTGACCTCACCCCCGGGACGTCATATGGCTACACCTTC. Its translation is CASSDLTPGTSYGYTF.

At least ten counts were recorded for this clonotype. The rearrangement links TRBV10-1 to TRBJ2-2; D possibly corresponds to TRBD2 (6 bases). Trimming left V 3 bases short and J 1 base short, with 12 bases between. The CDR3 consists of 16 residues. Germline loops: CDR1 WNHNN, CDR2 SYGVQD (reference sequence). The CDR3, as DNA: TGCGCCAGCAGTGAATCAGGGACTCTGAACACCGGGGAGCTGTTTTTT. Its protein is CASSESGTLNTGELFF.

In its sample, this clonotype was seen once. The CDR3 DNA sequence: TGTGCCTGGAGCCCCGGGGACAGGGGAAATAATTCACCCCTCCACTTT. Translation: CAWSPGDRGNNSPLHF. The chain employs TRBV7-8 and TRBJ1-6, with 10 bases aligning to TRBD1. The CDR3 has 16 residues. CDR1 and CDR2 (germline): SGHVS, FQNEAQ. V was clipped by 11 bases and J by 5 bases; unmatched bases: 12.

A remark on this clonotype: Here the CDR3 omits its conserved ending phenylalanine or tryptophan, so a read error is the likely source. This sequence joins TRBV11-2 and TRBJ1-6; 9 nucleotides agree with TRBD1. The ends lost 5 bases at V and 6 bases at J; junction bases unmatched: 8. CDR1 and CDR2 (germline): SGHAT, FQNNGV. The CDR3 has 16 amino acids. The CDR3 DNA reads TGTGCCAGCAGCCCCCGGGACAGGGAGGTTAATTCACCCCTCCACCTT. This encodes CASSPRDREVNSPLHL.

Comments on this clonotype: The CDR3 ends on some other residue instead of the conserved phenylalanine or tryptophan, so this is likely a read error. The chain carries TRBV6-6 and TRBJ1-1, with D uncertain. V lost 1 base, J lost 5 bases, and 17 bases lay in between. The CDR3 runs to 16 residues. Germline loops: CDR1 MNHNY, CDR2 SVGAGI (reference sequence). CDR3 in DNA: TGTGCCAGCAGTTACTATAGGTTGGGGTATCCAACTGAAGCTTTCCTT. This gives the protein CASSYYRLGYPTEAFL.

The V call is TRBV20-1, the J call TRBJ1-1, with 8 bases lining up with TRBD1. This CDR3 is built from 14 residues. The V segment lost 5 bases and the J segment 3 bases; nucleotides outside the gene matches: 8. Germline loops: CDR1 DFQATT, CDR2 SNEGSKA (reference sequence). The CDR3 protein is CSAFQGAGDTEAFF. The DNA of the CDR3 is TGCAGTGCTTTTCAGGGGGCGGGGGACACTGAAGCTTTCTTT.

The rearrangement joins TRBV7-3 to TRBJ2-3; tentative D call: TRBD2 (7 bases). Trimming removed 1 base from V and 4 bases from J, with 12 bases in between. Per the germline V gene, CDR1 is SGHTA and CDR2 is FQGTGA. This CDR3 has 15 amino acids. DNA for the CDR3: TGTGCCAGCAGCTTAAGTAGGGGGGGGGCAGATACGCAGTATTTT. Protein sequence: CASSLSRGGADTQYF.

This clonotype was counted at least ten times. This chain joins TRBV7-9 and TRBJ1-1; no clear D gene. Trimming took 5 bases from V and 1 from J, leaving 14 bases between them. Germline V CDR1 and CDR2: SEHNR, FQNEAQ (reference sequence). The length of the CDR3 is 15 residues. CDR3 nucleotides: TGTGCCAGCAGCGGAGGGTATTCCAGGAACACTGAAGCTTTCTTT. It encodes CASSGGYSRNTEAFF.

Ten or more counts support this clonotype. The conserved phenylalanine or tryptophan normally closing the CDR3 is absent here, so this likely arose from a read error. The DNA is left out, because the CDR3 cannot be placed on it with certainty; the CDR3 is given as TCRdb lists it. This sequence joins TRBV6-7 and TRBJ2-5; TRBD1 is taken as the D call from the table, unchecked against the DNA. TRBV6-7 is designated an ORF whose function remains uncertain. 12 amino acids form the CDR3, both terminal residues included. The CDR3 sequence is CASRGEGYSSEV.

The J gene is TRBJ2-5, the V gene TRBV7-9; 11 positions agree with TRBD1. Germline V gene data show CDR1 as SEHNR and CDR2 as FQNEAQ (reference sequence). The CDR3 spans 15 residues. The V and J ends lost 6 bases and 9 bases, in that order; junction bases with no gene match: 12. CDR3 region: CASSSGTGGNQPQYF. DNA for the CDR3: TGTGCCAGCAGTTCCGGGACAGGGGGAAATCAGCCCCAGTACTTC.

This clonotype turned up a few times. The V gene is TRBV19, the J gene TRBJ1-5, with D perhaps matching TRBD1 (5 bases). Trimming took 8 bases from V and 0 from J, leaving 17 bases between them. CDR3 length: 16 amino acids. CDR1 and CDR2 (germline): LNHDA, SQIVND (reference sequence). The CDR3 here is CASEGQGTYSNQPQHF. CDR3 sequence (DNA): TGTGCCAGTGAAGGGCAGGGAACGTATAGCAATCAGCCCCAGCATTTT.